A single T cell receptor (beta chain) is shown here with its context. The V segment lost 2 bases and the J segment 3 bases; nucleotides outside the gene matches: 4. This CDR3 is 15 amino acids long. Germline CDR1 MGHRA, CDR2 YSYEKL. This entry is derived from a study of blood T cell repertoires in COVID-19. About the research overall: T cells, B-cell-depleted T cells, or PBMCs supplied cDNA or gDNA.

Source study methods: Reference gene primers were amplified, and this amplification served to estimate nucleated cell counts. Repertoires were generated with immunoSEQ multiplex PCR, while TCRdb's copy carries only in-frame clones and drops some. The DNA gave D and trimming, while V, J and clone size come from that table. The table has about 300,000 clones, 80% to 90% seen once. The sequence was obtained from a man in his late teens or twenties who had recovered from COVID-19. The sample comprised peripheral blood. V and J are TRBV4-1 and TRBJ1-2, with TRBD1 identical over 9 bases. The CDR3 coding sequence is TGCGCCAGCAGCCAACGGACAGGGGATTACTATGGCTACACCTTC. Residues: CASSQRTGDYYGYTF.